These 7 T cell receptor beta chains originate from one sample sequenced in a study of identical twins. TCRdb fed the 5' RACE reads into MiXCR, producing one record per CDR3 protein. The table shows under 900,000 distinct CDR3 sequences, with about 20% occurring only once. These data were also filed under a second study, of T cells expressing NK-cell markers.

Sample: PBMCs. These receptors originate from a young woman in good health.

The chain employs TRBV5-1 and TRBJ1-1, with D unresolved. Germline CDR1 SGHRS, CDR2 YFSETQ. CDR3 length equals 14 residues. V was pared by 2 bases and J by 1 base, with 9 bases between. The CDR3 sequence is CASSFVTANTEAFF. The CDR3 DNA follows: TGCGCCAGCAGCTTTGTAACAGCGAACACTGAAGCTTTCTTT.

The chain joins TRBV18 to TRBJ2-1; 9 positions match TRBD1. V shed 3 bases and J 8 bases; nucleotides not matched to a gene: 11. Germline V gene lookup returns CDR1 KGHSH and CDR2 LQKENI. CDR3 length: 16 amino acids. The CDR3 spells CASSPSLQGAADEQFF. The DNA for the CDR3 is TGTGCCAGCTCACCCTCCTTACAGGGGGCAGCAGATGAGCAGTTCTTC.

In DNA, the CDR3 is TGCAGTGCTAGACCCGGACAGCTCGGCACCGGGGAGCTGTTTTTT. This codes for CSARPGQLGTGELFF. The V gene is TRBV20-1, the J gene TRBJ2-2; weak D call: TRBD1 (6 bases). Germline V gives CDR1 DFQATT, CDR2 SNEGSKA (reference sequence). V lost 2 bases to trimming and J lost 4 bases, with 14 bases between them. This CDR3 contains 15 residues.

The chain uses TRBV29-1 and TRBJ1-2, with D possibly TRBD1 on 5 matching bases. The CDR3 runs 14 residues. The germline CDR1 and CDR2 sequences are SQVTM and ANQGSEA. V was trimmed by 6 bases and J by 4 bases, leaving 18 bases between them. The CDR3 reads CSVTAGTEIYGYTF. The CDR3 nucleotides are TGCAGCGTCACGGCCGGGACGGAGATCTATGGCTACACCTTC.

This clonotype was counted only a few times. This sequence joins TRBV20-1 and TRBJ1-1; the D gene is possibly TRBD1 (5 bases). Germline assignment: CDR1 DFQATT and CDR2 SNEGSKA (reference sequence). V was trimmed by 3 bases and J by 3 bases, leaving 11 bases between them. The CDR3 contains 13 residues. In DNA, the CDR3 is TGCAGTGCTAGGGAGACAGTGGACACTGAAGCTTTCTTT. Its translation is CSARETVDTEAFF.

The sample holds a few counts of this clonotype. The rearrangement joins TRBV7-2 to TRBJ1-1; D is unclear. The germline V and J ends were trimmed by 7 bases and 0 bases, with 9 bases remaining between them. The CDR3 is made up of 13 amino acids. The germline CDR1 and CDR2 sequences are SGHTA and FQGNSA. The CDR3 reads CASKNLMNTEAFF. CDR3 in DNA: TGTGCCAGCAAAAATCTAATGAACACTGAAGCTTTCTTT. The full variable domain, completed using reference TRBV7-2 and TRBJ1-1, is GAGVSQSPSNKVTEKGKDVELRCDPISGHTALYWYRQSLGQGLEFLIYFQGNSAPDKSGLPSDRFSAERTGGSVSTLTIQRTQQEDSAVYLCASKNLMNTEAFFGQGTRLTVV.

The chain links TRBV5-1 to TRBJ2-6; D gene unclear. Germline loops: CDR1 SGHRS, CDR2 YFSETQ. There are 16 residues in the CDR3. Trimming cost V 2 bases and J 1 base, with 10 bases left between them. This chain's CDR3 is CASSFLVRSGANVLTF. CDR3 sequence (DNA): TGCGCCAGCAGCTTCCTCGTTAGGTCTGGGGCCAACGTCCTGACTTTC.